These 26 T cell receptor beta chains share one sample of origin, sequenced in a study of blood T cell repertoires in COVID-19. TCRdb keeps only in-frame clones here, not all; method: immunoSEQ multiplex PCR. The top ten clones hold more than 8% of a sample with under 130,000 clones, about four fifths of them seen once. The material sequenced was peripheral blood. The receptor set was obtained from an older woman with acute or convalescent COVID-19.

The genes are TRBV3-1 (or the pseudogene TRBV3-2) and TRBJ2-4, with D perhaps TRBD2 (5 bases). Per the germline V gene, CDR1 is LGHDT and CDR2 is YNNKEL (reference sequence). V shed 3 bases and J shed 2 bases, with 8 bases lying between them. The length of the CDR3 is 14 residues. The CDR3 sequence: CASSQPGTKNIQYF. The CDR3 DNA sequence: TGTGCCAGCAGCCAGCCGGGGACCAAAAACATTCAGTACTTC.

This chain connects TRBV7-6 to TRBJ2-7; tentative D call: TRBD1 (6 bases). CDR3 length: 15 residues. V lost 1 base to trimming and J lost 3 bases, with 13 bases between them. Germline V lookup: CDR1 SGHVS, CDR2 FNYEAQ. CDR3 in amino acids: CASSLVRGSDYEQYF. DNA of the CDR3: TGTGCCAGCAGCTTAGTCAGGGGCTCGGACTACGAGCAGTACTTC. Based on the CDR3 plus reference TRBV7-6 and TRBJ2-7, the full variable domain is GAGVSQSPRYKVTKRGQDVALRCDPISGHVSLYWYRQALGQGPEFLTYFNYEAQQDKSGLPNDRFSAERPEGSISTLTIQRTEQRDSAMYRCASSLVRGSDYEQYFGPGTRLTVT.

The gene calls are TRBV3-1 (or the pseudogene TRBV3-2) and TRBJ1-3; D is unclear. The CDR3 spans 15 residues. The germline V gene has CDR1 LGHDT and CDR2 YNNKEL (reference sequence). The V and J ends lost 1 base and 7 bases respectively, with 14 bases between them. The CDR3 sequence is CASSQVRGSWNTIYF. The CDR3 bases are TGTGCCAGCAGCCAAGTCAGAGGTTCTTGGAACACCATATATTTT.

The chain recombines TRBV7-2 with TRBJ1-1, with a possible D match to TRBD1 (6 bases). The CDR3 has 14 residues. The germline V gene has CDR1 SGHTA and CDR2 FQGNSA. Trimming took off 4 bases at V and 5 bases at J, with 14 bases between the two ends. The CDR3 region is CASSYSDQGTEAFF. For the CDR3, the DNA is TGTGCCAGCAGCTATTCGGATCAGGGGACTGAAGCTTTCTTT.

CDR3 nucleotide sequence: TGTGCCAGCAGTCGGACAGTCTTGGCTGGAAACACCATATATTTT. This translates into CASSRTVLAGNTIYF. The chain links TRBV28 to TRBJ1-3, with D maybe TRBD1 (6 bases). CDR1 and CDR2 (germline): MDHEN, SYDVKM. The CDR3 has 15 residues. Trimming cost V 5 bases and J 2 bases, with 13 bases left between them. The variable domain in full, with the rest retrieved from reference TRBV28 and TRBJ1-3, is DVKVTQSSRYLVKRTGEKVFLECVQDMDHENMFWYRQDPGLGLRLIYFSYDVKMKEKGDIPEGYSVSREKKERFSLILESASTNQTSMYLCASSRTVLAGNTIYFGEGSWLTVV.

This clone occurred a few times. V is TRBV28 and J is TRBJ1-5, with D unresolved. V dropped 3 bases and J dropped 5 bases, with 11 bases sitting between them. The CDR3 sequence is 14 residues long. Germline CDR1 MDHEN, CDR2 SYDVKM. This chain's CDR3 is CASSFLLGDQPQHF. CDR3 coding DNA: TGTGCCAGCAGTTTCCTTCTCGGGGATCAGCCCCAGCATTTT.

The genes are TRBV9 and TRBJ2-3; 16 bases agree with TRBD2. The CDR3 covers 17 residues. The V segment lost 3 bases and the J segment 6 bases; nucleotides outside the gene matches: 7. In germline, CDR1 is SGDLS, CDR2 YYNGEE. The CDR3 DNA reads TGTGCCAGCAGCGCCGGGACTAGCGGGGGGGCAGGTGATACGCAGTATTTT. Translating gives CASSAGTSGGAGDTQYF. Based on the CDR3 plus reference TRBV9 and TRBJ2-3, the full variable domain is DSGVTQTPKHLITATGQRVTLRCSPRSGDLSVYWYQQSLDQGLQFLIQYYNGEERAKGNILERFSAQQFPDLHSELNLSSLELGDSALYFCASSAGTSGGAGDTQYFGPGTRLTVL.

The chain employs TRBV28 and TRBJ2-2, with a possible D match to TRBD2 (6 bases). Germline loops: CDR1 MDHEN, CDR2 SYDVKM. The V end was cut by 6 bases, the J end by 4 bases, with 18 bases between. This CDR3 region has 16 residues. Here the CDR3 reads CASSPPEGRVTGELFF. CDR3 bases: TGTGCCAGCAGCCCCCCGGAGGGCCGGGTCACCGGGGAGCTGTTTTTT.

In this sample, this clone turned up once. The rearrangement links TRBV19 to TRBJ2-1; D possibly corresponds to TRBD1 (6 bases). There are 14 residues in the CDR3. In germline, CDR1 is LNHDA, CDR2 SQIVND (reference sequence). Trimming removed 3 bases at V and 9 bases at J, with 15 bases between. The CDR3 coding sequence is TGTGCCAGTAGTATGCAGGGGTCAAATAGTGAGCAGTTCTTC. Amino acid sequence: CASSMQGSNSEQFF.

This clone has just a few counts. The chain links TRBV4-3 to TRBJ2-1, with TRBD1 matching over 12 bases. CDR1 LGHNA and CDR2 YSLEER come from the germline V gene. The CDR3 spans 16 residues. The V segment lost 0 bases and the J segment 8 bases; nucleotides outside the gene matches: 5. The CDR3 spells CASSQESGTGGHEQFF. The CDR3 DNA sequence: TGCGCCAGCAGCCAAGAATCCGGGACAGGGGGCCATGAGCAGTTCTTC.

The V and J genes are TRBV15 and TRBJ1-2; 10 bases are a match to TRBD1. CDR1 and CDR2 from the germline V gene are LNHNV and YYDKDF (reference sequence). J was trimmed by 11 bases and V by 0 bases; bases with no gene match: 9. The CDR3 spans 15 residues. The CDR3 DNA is TGTGCCACCAGCAGAGATCGGGGGACAGGGGTCAGATACACCTTC. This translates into CATSRDRGTGVRYTF.

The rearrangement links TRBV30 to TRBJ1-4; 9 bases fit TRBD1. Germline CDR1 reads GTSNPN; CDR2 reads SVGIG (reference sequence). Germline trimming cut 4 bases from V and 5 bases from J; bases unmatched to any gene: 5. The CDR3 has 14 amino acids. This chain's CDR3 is CAWTVDRGNEKLFF. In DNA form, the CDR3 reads TGTGCCTGGACCGTGGACAGGGGAAATGAAAAACTGTTTTTT.

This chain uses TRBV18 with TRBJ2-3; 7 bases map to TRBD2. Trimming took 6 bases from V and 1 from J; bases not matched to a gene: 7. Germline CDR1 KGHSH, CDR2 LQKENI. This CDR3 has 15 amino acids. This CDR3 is CASSPRAGRTDTQYF. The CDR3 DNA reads TGTGCCAGCTCTCCGCGAGCGGGACGCACAGATACGCAGTATTTT. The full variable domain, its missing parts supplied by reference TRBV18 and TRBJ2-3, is NAGVMQNPRHLVRRRGQEARLRCSPMKGHSHVYWYRQLPEEGLKFMVYLQKENIIDESGMPKERFSAEFPKEGPSILRIQQVVRGDSAAYFCASSPRAGRTDTQYFGPGTRLTVL.

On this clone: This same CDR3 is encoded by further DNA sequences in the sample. The CDR3 region has the DNA TGTGCCAGCAGTCCAGGGACAGACAATGAAAAACTGTTTTTT. It specifies CASSPGTDNEKLFF. V gene TRBV6-2 or TRBV6-3 combines with J gene TRBJ1-4, with TRBD1 matching over 7 bases. Germline loops: CDR1 MNHEY, CDR2 SVGEGT. Germline trimming cut 5 bases from V and 5 bases from J; bases unmatched to any gene: 5. The CDR3 loop spans 14 amino acids.

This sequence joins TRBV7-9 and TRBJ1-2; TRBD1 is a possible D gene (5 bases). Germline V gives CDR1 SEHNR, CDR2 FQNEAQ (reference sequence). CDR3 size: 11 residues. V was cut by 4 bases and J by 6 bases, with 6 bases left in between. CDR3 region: CASSSGNGYTF. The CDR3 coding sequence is TGTGCCAGCAGCTCAGGGAATGGCTACACCTTC.

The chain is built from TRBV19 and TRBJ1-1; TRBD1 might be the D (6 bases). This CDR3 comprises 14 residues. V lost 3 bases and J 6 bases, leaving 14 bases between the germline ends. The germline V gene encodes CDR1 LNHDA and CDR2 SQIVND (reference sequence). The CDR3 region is CASSMGQGLAEAFF. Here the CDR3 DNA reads TGTGCCAGTAGTATGGGGCAGGGGCTGGCTGAAGCTTTCTTT.

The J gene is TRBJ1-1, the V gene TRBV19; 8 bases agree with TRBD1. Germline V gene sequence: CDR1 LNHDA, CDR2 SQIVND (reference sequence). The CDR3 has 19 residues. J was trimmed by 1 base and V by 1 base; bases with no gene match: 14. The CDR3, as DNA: TGTGCCAGTAGTATAGGAGCGGAAATGACAGGGGCGAAGAACACTGAAGCTTTCTTT. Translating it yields CASSIGAEMTGAKNTEAFF.

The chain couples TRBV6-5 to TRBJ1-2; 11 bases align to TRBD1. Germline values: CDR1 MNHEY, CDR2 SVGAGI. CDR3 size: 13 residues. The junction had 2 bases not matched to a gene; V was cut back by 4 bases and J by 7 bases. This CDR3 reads CASSSGQGAGYTF. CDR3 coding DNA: TGTGCCAGCAGTTCAGGACAGGGGGCTGGCTACACCTTC.

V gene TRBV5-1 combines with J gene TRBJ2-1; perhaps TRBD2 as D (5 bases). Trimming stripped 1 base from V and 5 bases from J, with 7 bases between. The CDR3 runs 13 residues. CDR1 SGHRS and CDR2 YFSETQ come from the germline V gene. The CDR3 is CASSLNGDNEQFF. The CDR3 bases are TGCGCCAGCAGCTTGAACGGGGACAATGAGCAGTTCTTC.

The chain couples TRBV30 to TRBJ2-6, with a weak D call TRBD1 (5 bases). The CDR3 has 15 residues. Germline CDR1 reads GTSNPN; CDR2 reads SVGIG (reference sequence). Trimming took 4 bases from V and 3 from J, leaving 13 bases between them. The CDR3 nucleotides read TGTGCCTGGATCCAGGGTCGCGGTGGGGCCAACGTCCTGACTTTC. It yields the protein CAWIQGRGGANVLTF.

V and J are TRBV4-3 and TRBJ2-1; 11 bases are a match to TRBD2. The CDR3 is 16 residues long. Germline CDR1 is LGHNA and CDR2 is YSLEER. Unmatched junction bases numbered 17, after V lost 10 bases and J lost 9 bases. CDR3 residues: CATKERLAGGPSEQFF. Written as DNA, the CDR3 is TGCGCCACCAAGGAGAGGTTAGCGGGGGGGCCGAGTGAGCAGTTCTTC.

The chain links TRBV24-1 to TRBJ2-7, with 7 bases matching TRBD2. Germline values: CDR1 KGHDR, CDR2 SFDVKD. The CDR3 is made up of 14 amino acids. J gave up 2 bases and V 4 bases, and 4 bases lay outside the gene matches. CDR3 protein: CATSEGLEPYEQYF. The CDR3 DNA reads TGTGCCACCAGTGAAGGACTAGAACCCTACGAGCAGTACTTC.

CDR3 sequence: CASSEPGGSYEQYF. The CDR3 nucleotides are TGTGCCAGCAGTGAACCCGGGGGCTCCTACGAGCAGTACTTC. This sequence joins TRBV6-1 and TRBJ2-7, with D possibly TRBD2 on 6 matching bases. The ends were cut back, 2 bases at V and 0 bases at J, with 8 bases in the middle. The CDR3 consists of 14 residues. The germline V gene has CDR1 MNHNS and CDR2 SASEGT.

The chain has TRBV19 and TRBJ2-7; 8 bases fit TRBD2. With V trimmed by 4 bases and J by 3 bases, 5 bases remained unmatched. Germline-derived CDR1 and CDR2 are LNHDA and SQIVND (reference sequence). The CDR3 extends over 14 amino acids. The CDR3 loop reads CASSTAGGNYEQYF. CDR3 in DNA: TGTGCCAGTAGTACTGCGGGAGGAAACTACGAGCAGTACTTC.

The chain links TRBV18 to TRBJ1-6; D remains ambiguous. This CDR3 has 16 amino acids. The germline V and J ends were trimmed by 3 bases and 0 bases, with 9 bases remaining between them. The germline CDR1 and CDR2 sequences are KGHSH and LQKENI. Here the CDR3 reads CASSPEISSYNSPLHF. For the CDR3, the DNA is TGTGCCAGCTCACCCGAGATTAGCTCCTATAATTCACCCCTCCACTTT.

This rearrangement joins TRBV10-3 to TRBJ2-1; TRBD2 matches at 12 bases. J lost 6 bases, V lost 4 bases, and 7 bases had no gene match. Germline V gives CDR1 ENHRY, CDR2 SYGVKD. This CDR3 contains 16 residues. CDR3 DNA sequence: TGTGCCATCAGTGCGGCTAGCGGGGGGGCTGCCAATGAGCAGTTCTTC. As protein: CAISAASGGAANEQFF.